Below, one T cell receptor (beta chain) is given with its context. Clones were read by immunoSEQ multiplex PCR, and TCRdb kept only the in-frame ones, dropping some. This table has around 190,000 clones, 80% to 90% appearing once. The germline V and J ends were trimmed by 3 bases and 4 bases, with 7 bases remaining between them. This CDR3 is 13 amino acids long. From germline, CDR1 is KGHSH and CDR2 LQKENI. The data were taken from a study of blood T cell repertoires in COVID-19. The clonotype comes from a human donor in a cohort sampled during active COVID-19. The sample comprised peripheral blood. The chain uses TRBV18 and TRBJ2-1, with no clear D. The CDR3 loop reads CASSPDTYNEQFF. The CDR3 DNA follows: TGTGCCAGCTCACCCGACACGTACAATGAGCAGTTCTTC.